Given below is one T cell receptor (beta chain) in context. This sample stems from a study of blood T cell repertoires in COVID-19. As for the study in general: T cells, B-cell-depleted T cells, or PBMCs supplied cDNA or gDNA.

The repertoire was sequenced with immunoSEQ multiplex PCR; TCRdb's copy has only in-frame clones and lacks some. The sample carries about 140,000 clones, 75% to 90% recorded once. The trim removed 0 bases at V and 4 bases at J, leaving 5 bases unmatched. The CDR3 contains 16 residues. The V gene's germline CDR1 is SGDLS and CDR2 YYNGEE. The material sequenced was peripheral blood. This clonotype was sampled from a man between 60 and 75 years old with active or convalescent COVID-19. The V gene is TRBV9, the J gene TRBJ2-2, with 8 bases that match TRBD1. The CDR3 DNA reads TGTGCCAGCAGCGTAGTTGGACAGGGAGGCACCGGGGAGCTGTTTTTT. It codes for CASSVVGQGGTGELFF.